This is a list of T cell receptor beta chains from one sample in a study of T cells in Graves' hyperthyroidism and ophthalmopathy. Each CDR3 protein is one row after TCRdb ran MiXCR on the multiplex PCR reads. The sample lists some 770,000 distinct CDR3 sequences, around 17% seen once, with around 7.7% in the top ten. The source material was blood. Receptors were obtained from a man in his late teens or twenties with Graves' hyperthyroidism. The CDR3 runs from the conserved cysteine through the conserved F or W. A D gene is named only where the DNA matches it firmly. Expanded clones are given a class, and other clones once, few, many or no size at all.

j_call d_call clone_size v_call cdr3_aa cdr3_nt
TRBJ2-1 - - TRBV5-1 CASSPQGSNNEQFF TGCGCCAGCAGCCCGCAGGGTTCCAACAATGAGCAGTTCTTC
TRBJ2-3 - many TRBV11-2 CASSYRDFRDTQYF TGTGCCAGCAGCTACCGGGACTTCAGAGATACGCAGTATTTT
TRBJ2-7 - many TRBV18 CASSPFPGHSYEQYF TGTGCCAGCTCACCTTTCCCGGGACACTCCTACGAGCAGTACTTC
TRBJ2-2 - - TRBV20-1 CSAAPPQNGELFF TGCAGTGCTGCTCCGCCCCAGAACGGGGAGCTGTTTTTT
TRBJ2-2 - - TRBV28 CASRPPGDARELFF TGTGCCAGCAGACCCCCAGGGGACGCCCGGGAGCTGTTTTTT
TRBJ2-4 - many TRBV6-5 CASSYSSAGLLAKNIQYF TGTGCCAGCAGTTACTCGTCCGCAGGCCTTTTAGCCAAAAACATTCAGTACTTC
TRBJ2-7 - - TRBV5-1 CASSLEMGRIYEQYF TGCGCCAGCAGCCTCGAGATGGGACGGATCTACGAGCAGTACTTC
TRBJ1-2 - many TRBV12-3/TRBV12-4 CASSLEQSYGYTF TGTGCCAGCAGTTTAGAACAGTCCTATGGCTACACCTTC
TRBJ1-3 - few TRBV4-3 CASSQSRQGWESSGNTIYF TGCGCCAGCAGCCAATCCCGGCAGGGCTGGGAAAGCTCTGGAAACACCATATATTTT
TRBJ1-4 - few TRBV7-9 CASSPYAANEKLFF TGTGCCAGCAGTCCTTACGCGGCTAATGAAAAACTGTTTTTT
TRBJ2-2 - few TRBV6-1 CASSVEGIGELFF TGTGCCAGCAGTGTGGAAGGGATAGGGGAGCTGTTTTTT
TRBJ2-3 - many TRBV7-8 CASSSGAWVGATDTQYF TGTGCCAGCAGCTCAGGGGCGTGGGTAGGCGCCACAGATACGCAGTATTTT
TRBJ2-5 - many TRBV7-9 CASSLASGAVETQYF TGTGCCAGCAGCTTAGCATCGGGGGCCGTGGAGACCCAGTACTTC
TRBJ2-3 TRBD2 many TRBV7-9 CASSLLAGEPDTQYF TGTGCCAGCAGCTTACTAGCGGGAGAGCCAGATACGCAGTATTTT
TRBJ1-5 TRBD1 many TRBV28 CASRPQGEQPQHF TGTGCCAGCAGACCTCAGGGGGAGCAGCCCCAGCATTTT
TRBJ1-2 TRBD1 - TRBV30 CAWSVGGGGYTF TGTGCCTGGAGCGTAGGGGGCGGGGGCTACACCTTC
TRBJ1-1 TRBD1 - TRBV12-3/TRBV12-4 CASRRHRGDTEAFF TGTGCCAGCAGGCGCCACAGGGGGGACACTGAAGCTTTCTTT
TRBJ2-7 - many TRBV29-1 CSVEAQGSHEQYF TGCAGCGTTGAGGCACAGGGTAGCCACGAGCAGTACTTC
TRBJ2-7 TRBD2 - TRBV6-2/TRBV6-3 CASRRLAGVYEQYF TGTGCCAGCAGGCGACTAGCGGGAGTTTACGAGCAGTACTTC
TRBJ2-1 TRBD2 many TRBV7-8 CASSLVAGGLTVEQFF TGTGCCAGCAGCTTAGTAGCGGGAGGGCTAACGGTTGAGCAGTTCTTC
TRBJ1-5 - many TRBV6-2/TRBV6-3 CASSDEGLSNQPQHF TGTGCCAGCAGTGACGAGGGACTGAGCAATCAGCCCCAGCATTTT
TRBJ1-4 - - TRBV7-3 CASSLMAATNEKLFF TGTGCCAGCAGCTTAATGGCAGCAACTAATGAAAAACTGTTTTTT
TRBJ2-2 - - TRBV27 CASSLSQTGELFF TGTGCCAGCAGTTTATCGCAGACCGGGGAGCTGTTTTTT
TRBJ1-5 TRBD1 - TRBV6-1 CARQGAAVQPQHF TGTGCCAGGCAGGGGGCGGCGGTTCAGCCCCAGCATTTT
TRBJ1-6 - - TRBV3-1 CASSQEEKRSPLHF TGTGCCAGCAGCCAAGAGGAGAAGAGGTCACCCCTCCACTTT
TRBJ2-7 - many TRBV30 CARAHKASYEQYF TGTGCCCGCGCCCACAAAGCCTCCTACGAGCAGTACTTC
TRBJ2-3 - - TRBV3-1 CASSPIGGADTQYF TGTGCCAGCAGCCCCATTGGGGGCGCAGATACGCAGTATTTT
TRBJ1-6 - - TRBV28 CASSSSSGGYYNSPLHF TGTGCCAGCAGTTCCTCTAGTGGGGGGTATTATAATTCACCCCTCCACTTT
TRBJ2-5 - many TRBV12-3/TRBV12-4 CASSLVSVKETQYF TGTGCCAGCAGTTTAGTCTCTGTGAAAGAGACCCAGTACTTC
TRBJ1-5 - - TRBV7-8 CASSTQSGSLNQPQHF TGTGCCAGCAGCACCCAATCGGGCAGCCTCAATCAGCCCCAGCATTTT
TRBJ2-3 TRBD2 many TRBV5-6 CASSRREGTLSRDTQYF TGTGCCAGCAGCCGCCGGGAGGGGACTCTCTCACGAGATACGCAGTATTTT
TRBJ2-3 TRBD2 few TRBV20-1 CSASQGLAGAVDTQYF TGCAGTGCTAGCCAGGGACTAGCGGGAGCGGTAGATACGCAGTATTTT
TRBJ2-7 - few TRBV2 CASSHGPPGHSYEQYF TGTGCCAGCAGCCATGGTCCCCCGGGACACTCCTACGAGCAGTACTTC
TRBJ2-7 TRBD2 many TRBV6-1 CASSREEGYEQYF TGTGCCAGCTCCCGGGAGGAGGGCTACGAGCAGTACTTC
TRBJ2-5 TRBD2 - TRBV12-3/TRBV12-4 CASSTEREGFQETQYF TGTGCCAGCAGTACTGAGCGGGAGGGTTTCCAAGAGACCCAGTACTTC
TRBJ1-1 - - TRBV7-9 CAGSSKNRREAFF TGTGCCGGCAGCTCAAAAAACCGCCGTGAAGCTTTCTTT
TRBJ2-7 - - TRBV7-3 CASSLTGTFGEQYF TGTGCCAGCAGCTTAACAGGGACGTTCGGCGAGCAGTACTTC
TRBJ1-2 TRBD1 many TRBV28 CASSPPTGVHYGYTF TGTGCCAGCAGTCCACCCACAGGGGTCCACTATGGCTACACCTTC
TRBJ1-3 - - TRBV7-9 CASSLGGASGNTIYF TGTGCCAGCAGCTTAGGGGGTGCCTCTGGAAACACCATATATTTT
TRBJ2-3 - once TRBV20-1 CSATDGGSTDTQYF TGCAGTGCTACGGACGGCGGGAGCACAGATACGCAGTATTTT
TRBJ2-5 - few TRBV7-9 CASSLGRHQETQYF TGTGCCAGCAGCTTAGGAAGACATCAAGAGACCCAGTACTTC
TRBJ1-2 - many TRBV12-3/TRBV12-4 CASRHGYTGGYTF TGTGCCAGCAGGCACGGATACACTGGAGGCTACACCTTC
TRBJ1-4 TRBD1 few TRBV10-3 CATAGQGNEKLFF TGTGCCACCGCGGGACAGGGGAATGAAAAACTGTTTTTT
TRBJ2-5 - few TRBV28 CASSLNPGVGEETQYF TGTGCCAGCAGTTTAAACCCCGGAGTGGGGGAAGAGACCCAGTACTTC
TRBJ1-3 - - TRBV3-1 CASSPSGRISGNTIYF TGTGCCAGCAGCCCCTCAGGACGGATCTCTGGAAACACCATATATTTT
TRBJ2-7 - many TRBV28 CASSLYAYEQYF TGTGCCAGCAGTTTATATGCCTACGAGCAGTACTTC
TRBJ1-1 TRBD1 - TRBV6-1 CASSRTGGMNTEAFF TGTGCCAGCAGTAGGACAGGCGGAATGAACACTGAAGCTTTCTTT
TRBJ2-1 TRBD1 many TRBV5-5 CASSSTGVGAIEQFF TGTGCCAGCAGCTCGACAGGGGTTGGTGCGATTGAGCAGTTCTTC
TRBJ1-5 - - TRBV6-1 CASRSGGYSNQPQHF TGTGCCAGCCGGTCGGGAGGATATAGCAATCAGCCCCAGCATTTT
TRBJ1-2 TRBD1 - TRBV4-1 CASSPLGQGLVGYTF TGCGCCAGCAGCCCGTTAGGACAGGGATTAGTTGGCTACACCTTC
TRBJ1-2 TRBD1 few TRBV27 CASSRDSSYGYTF TGTGCCAGCAGTCGGGACAGTTCCTATGGCTACACCTTC